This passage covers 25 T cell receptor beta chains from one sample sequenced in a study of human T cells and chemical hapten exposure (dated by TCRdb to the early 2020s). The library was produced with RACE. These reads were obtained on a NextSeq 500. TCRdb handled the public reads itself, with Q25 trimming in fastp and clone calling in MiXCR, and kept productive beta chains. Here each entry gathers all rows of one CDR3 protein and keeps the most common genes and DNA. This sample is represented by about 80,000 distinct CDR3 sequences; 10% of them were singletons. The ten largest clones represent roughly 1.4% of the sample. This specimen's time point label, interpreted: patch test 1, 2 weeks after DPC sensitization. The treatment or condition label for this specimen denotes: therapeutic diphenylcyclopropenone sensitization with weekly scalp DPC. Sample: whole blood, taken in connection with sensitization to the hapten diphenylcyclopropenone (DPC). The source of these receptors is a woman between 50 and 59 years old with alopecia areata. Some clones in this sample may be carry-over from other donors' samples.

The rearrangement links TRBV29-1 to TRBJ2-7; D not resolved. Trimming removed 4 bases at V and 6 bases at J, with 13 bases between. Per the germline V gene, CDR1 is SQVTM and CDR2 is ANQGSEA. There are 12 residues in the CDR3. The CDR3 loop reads CSVGHPWGEQYF. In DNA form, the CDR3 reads TGCAGCGTTGGCCACCCTTGGGGCGAGCAGTACTTC.

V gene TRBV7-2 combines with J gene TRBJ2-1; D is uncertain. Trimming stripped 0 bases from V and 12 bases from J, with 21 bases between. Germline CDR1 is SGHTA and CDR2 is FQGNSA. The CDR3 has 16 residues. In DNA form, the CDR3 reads TGTGCCAGCAGCTTAGCGCTGGACCAACGACGAAGTCGGCAGTTCTTC. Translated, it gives CASSLALDQRRSRQFF. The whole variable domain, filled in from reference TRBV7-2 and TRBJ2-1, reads GAGVSQSPSNKVTEKGKDVELRCDPISGHTALYWYRQSLGQGLEFLIYFQGNSAPDKSGLPSDRFSAERTGGSVSTLTIQRTQQEDSAVYLCASSLALDQRRSRQFFGPGTRLTVL.

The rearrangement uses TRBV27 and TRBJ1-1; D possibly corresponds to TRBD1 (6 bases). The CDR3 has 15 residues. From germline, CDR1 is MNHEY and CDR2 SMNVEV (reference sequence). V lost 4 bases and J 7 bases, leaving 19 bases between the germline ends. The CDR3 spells CASSSSGTARGEAFF. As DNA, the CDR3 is TGTGCCAGCAGTTCCTCCGGGACTGCCAGGGGTGAAGCTTTCTTT.

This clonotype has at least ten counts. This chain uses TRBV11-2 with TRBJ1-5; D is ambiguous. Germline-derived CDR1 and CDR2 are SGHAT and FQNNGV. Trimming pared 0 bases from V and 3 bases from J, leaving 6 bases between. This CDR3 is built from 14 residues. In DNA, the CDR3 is TGTGCCAGCAGCTTAGACAGGAACAATCAGCCCCAGCATTTT. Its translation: CASSLDRNNQPQHF.

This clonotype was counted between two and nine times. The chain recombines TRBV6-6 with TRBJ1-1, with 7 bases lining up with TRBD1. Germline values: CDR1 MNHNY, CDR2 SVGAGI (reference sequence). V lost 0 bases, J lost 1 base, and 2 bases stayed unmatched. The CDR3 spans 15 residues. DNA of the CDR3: TGTGCCAGCAGTTACTCCGGGACAGCGAACACTGAAGCTTTCTTT. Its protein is CASSYSGTANTEAFF.

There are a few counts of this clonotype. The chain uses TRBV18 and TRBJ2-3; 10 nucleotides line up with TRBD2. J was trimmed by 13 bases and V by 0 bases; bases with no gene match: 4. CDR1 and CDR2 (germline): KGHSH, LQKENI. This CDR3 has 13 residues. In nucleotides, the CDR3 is TGTGCCAGCTCACCACCCACTAGCGGGGTCAAGTATTTT. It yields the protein CASSPPTSGVKYF.

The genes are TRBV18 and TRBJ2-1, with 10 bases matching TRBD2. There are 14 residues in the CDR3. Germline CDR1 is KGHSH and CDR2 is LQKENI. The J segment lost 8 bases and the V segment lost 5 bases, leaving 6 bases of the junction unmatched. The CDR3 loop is CASSASGSRDEQFF. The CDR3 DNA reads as TGTGCCAGCTCAGCTAGCGGGAGTAGGGATGAGCAGTTCTTC.

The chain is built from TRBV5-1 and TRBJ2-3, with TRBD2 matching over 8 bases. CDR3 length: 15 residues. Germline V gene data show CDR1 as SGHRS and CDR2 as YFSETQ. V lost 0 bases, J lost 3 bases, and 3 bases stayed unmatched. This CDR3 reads CASSLETGGTDTQYF. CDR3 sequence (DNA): TGCGCCAGCAGCTTGGAAACGGGAGGGACAGATACGCAGTATTTT.

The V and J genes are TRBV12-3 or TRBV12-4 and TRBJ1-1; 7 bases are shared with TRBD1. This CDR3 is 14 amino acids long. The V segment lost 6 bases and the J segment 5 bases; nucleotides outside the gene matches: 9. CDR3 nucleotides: TGTGCCAGCAGGGGAGACAGGGAGTGGACTGAAGCTTTCTTT. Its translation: CASRGDREWTEAFF.

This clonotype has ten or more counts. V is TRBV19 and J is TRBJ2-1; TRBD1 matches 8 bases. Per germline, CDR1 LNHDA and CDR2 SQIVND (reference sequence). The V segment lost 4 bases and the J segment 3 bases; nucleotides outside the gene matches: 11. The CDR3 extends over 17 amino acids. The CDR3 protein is CASSTIRQGAFYNEQFF. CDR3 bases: TGTGCCAGTAGTACAATACGTCAGGGGGCCTTCTACAATGAGCAGTTCTTC.

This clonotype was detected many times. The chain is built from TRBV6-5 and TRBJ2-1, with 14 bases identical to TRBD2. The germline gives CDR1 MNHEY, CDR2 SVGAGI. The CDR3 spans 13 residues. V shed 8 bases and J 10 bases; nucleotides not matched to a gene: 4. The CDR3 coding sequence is TGTGCCAGCGGGACTAGCGGGAGTCGGGAGCAGTTCTTC. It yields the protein CASGTSGSREQFF.

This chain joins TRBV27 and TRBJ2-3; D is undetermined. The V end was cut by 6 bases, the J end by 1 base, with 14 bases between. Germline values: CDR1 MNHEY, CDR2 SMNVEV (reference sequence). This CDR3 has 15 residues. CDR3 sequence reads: CASSDGWGGTDTQYF. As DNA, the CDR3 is TGTGCCAGCAGCGACGGATGGGGTGGCACAGATACGCAGTATTTT.

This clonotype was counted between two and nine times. The DNA of the CDR3 is TGTGCCAGCAGCCCGTGGACTAGCGGAACCGGGGAGCTGTTTTTT. Protein sequence: CASSPWTSGTGELFF. V is TRBV6-6 and J is TRBJ2-2; 10 bases fit TRBD2. The J segment lost 5 bases and the V segment lost 6 bases, leaving 6 bases of the junction unmatched. Germline V gene sequence: CDR1 MNHNY, CDR2 SVGAGI (reference sequence). CDR3 length: 15 amino acids.

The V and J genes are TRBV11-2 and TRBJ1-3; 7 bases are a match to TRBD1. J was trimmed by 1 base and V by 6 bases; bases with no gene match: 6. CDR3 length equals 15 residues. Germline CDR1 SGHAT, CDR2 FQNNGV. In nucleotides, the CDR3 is TGTGCCAGCAGTTCCGGGACAGTTTCTGGAAACACCATATATTTT. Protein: CASSSGTVSGNTIYF.

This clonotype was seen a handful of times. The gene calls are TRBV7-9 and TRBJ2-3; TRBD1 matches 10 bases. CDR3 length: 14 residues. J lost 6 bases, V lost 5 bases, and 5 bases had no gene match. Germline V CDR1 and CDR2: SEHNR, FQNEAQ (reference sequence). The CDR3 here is CASSPRQGADTQYF. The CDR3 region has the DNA TGTGCCAGCAGCCCCCGACAGGGGGCGGATACGCAGTATTTT.

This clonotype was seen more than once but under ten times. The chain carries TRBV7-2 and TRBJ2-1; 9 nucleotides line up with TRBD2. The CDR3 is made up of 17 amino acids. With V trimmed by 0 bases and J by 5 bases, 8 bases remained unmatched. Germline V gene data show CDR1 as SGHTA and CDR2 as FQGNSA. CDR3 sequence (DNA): TGTGCCAGCAGCTTAGCGGCTAGCGGGAAAACCCACAATGAGCAGTTCTTC. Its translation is CASSLAASGKTHNEQFF. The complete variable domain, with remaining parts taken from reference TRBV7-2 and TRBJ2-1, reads GAGVSQSPSNKVTEKGKDVELRCDPISGHTALYWYRQSLGQGLEFLIYFQGNSAPDKSGLPSDRFSAERTGGSVSTLTIQRTQQEDSAVYLCASSLAASGKTHNEQFFGPGTRLTVL.

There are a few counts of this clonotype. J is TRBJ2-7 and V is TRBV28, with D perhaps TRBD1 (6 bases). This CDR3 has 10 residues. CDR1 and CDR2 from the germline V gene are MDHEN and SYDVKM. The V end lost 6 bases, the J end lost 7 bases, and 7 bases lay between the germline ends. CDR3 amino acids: CASSQGEQYF. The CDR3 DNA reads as TGTGCCAGCAGCCAGGGGGAGCAGTACTTC.

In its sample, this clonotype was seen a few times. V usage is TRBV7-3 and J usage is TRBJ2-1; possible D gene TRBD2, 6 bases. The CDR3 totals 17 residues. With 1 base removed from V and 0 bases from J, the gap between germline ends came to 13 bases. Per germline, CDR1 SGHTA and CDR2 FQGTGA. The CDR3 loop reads CASSLRAGISSYNEQFF. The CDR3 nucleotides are TGTGCCAGCAGCTTAAGAGCGGGTATTAGCTCCTACAATGAGCAGTTCTTC. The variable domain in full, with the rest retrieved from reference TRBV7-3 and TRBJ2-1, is GAGVSQTPSNKVTEKGKYVELRCDPISGHTALYWYRQSLGQGPEFLIYFQGTGAADDSGLPNDRFFAVRPEGSVSTLKIQRTERGDSAVYLCASSLRAGISSYNEQFFGPGTRLTVL.

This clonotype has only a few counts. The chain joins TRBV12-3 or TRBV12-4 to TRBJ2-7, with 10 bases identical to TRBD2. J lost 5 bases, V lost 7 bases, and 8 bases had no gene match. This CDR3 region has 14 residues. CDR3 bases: TGTGCCAGCAACCCGGGAACTAGCGGGAACGAGCAGTACTTC. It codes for CASNPGTSGNEQYF.

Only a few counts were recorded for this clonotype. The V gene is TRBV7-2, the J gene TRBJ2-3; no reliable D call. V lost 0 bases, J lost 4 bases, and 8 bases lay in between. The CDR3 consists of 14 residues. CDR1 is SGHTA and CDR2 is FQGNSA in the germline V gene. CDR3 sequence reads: CASSLARWPDTQYF. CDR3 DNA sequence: TGTGCCAGCAGCTTAGCGCGGTGGCCAGATACGCAGTATTTT.

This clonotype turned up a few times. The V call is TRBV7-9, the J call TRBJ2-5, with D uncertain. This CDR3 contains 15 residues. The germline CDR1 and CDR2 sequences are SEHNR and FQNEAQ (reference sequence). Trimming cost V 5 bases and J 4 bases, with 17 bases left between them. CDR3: CASSPYHGVLETQYF. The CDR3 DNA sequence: TGTGCCAGCAGCCCCTACCATGGGGTATTAGAGACCCAGTACTTC.

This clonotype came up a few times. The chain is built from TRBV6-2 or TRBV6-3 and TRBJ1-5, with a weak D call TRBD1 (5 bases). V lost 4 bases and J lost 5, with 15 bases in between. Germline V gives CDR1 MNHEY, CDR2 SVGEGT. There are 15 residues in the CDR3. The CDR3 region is CASSWGLWPYQPQHF. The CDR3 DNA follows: TGTGCCAGCAGTTGGGGCTTGTGGCCATATCAGCCCCAGCATTTT.

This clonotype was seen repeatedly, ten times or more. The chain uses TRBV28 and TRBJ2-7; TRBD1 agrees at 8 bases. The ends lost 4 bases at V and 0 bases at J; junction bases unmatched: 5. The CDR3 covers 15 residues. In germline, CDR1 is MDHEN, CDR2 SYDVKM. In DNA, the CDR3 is TGTGCCAGCAGTTCAAAGACAGGGGCCTCCTACGAGCAGTACTTC. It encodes CASSSKTGASYEQYF.

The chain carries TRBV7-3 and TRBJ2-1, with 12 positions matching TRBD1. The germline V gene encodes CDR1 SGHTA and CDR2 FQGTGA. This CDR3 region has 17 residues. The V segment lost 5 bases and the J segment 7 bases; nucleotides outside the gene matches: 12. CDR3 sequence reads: CASSPRSGTGGLNEQFF. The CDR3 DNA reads TGTGCCAGCAGCCCGCGATCCGGGACAGGGGGCTTGAATGAGCAGTTCTTC.

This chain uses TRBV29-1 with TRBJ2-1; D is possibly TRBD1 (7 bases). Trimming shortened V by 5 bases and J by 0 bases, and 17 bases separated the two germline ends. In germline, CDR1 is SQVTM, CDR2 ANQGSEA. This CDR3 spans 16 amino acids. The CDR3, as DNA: TGCAGCGTTTTGTCAGGGGGGCTCCCCTCCTACAATGAGCAGTTCTTC. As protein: CSVLSGGLPSYNEQFF.